This TCR beta chain stems from a study of cytomegalovirus exposure and HLA in healthy donors (dated by TCRdb to 2016 to 2017). Study-wide context: According to a later analysis, one platform produced both the 100 to 150 validation repertoires and the 700 or so repertoires of the first cohort. The study aimed to test whether cataloging public T cell receptors could reveal signatures of past pathogen exposure. Along with the approximately 600-subject first cohort, a separate validation cohort of over a hundred different subjects was used. To predict cytomegalovirus infection status, the study combined high-throughput TCR immunosequencing, statistical association of individual TCRs with disease status, and machine learning. What the authors observed across the whole study: The study listed 150 to 200 TCR beta chains as associated with cytomegalovirus. It was suggested by the authors that the approach could potentially be generalized to other disease states and immunological phenotypes. Subsequent analysis determined that TCRs grouped into clusters in the first cohort also showed a tendency toward co-occurrence across the 120 or so validation repertoires, and approximately 94% of cluster scores exceeded 0. Across donors, most TCR sequences were observed very rarely, whereas some public TCRs were present in many individuals. In vitro tests confirmed that three of the cytomegalovirus-associated TCR beta chains recognize cytomegalovirus antigens. Cytomegalovirus status was reported to be diagnosed by the classifier with high specificity and sensitivity in both the original and validation cohorts. All 120 or so repertoires were used to score co-occurrence in the validation cohort in a later analysis, because that analysis had no HLA typing for the cohort.

The library was generated by the immunoSEQ multiplex PCR assay. Processing in the source paper ran as follows. A statistical classification framework was built to diagnose cytomegalovirus status from the catalog of TCR beta chain sequences. Entries here come from immuneACCESS through TCRdb and include only in-frame sequences with V and J called. Some clones fail to appear in such tables; in the studies checked, an unresolved V gene covers under half of the shortfall, and the cause of the remainder is unknown. The D gene and trimming were derived from the DNA, and the V and J assignments and clone size from that table. The table for this sample lists 110,000 to 150,000 clones; about 95% of them were counted only once. In total, the top ten clones hold 1.5% to 2% of the sample. Its CDR3 holds 15 amino acids, cysteine through phenylalanine. The DNA shown is the 45-base CDR3, in frame from base 1. Deletion took 7 bases off V and 4 bases off J, with a span of 19 bases between the germline ends. CDR1 and CDR2, per the germline V gene, are MNHEY and SVGAGI.

The donors were included in the validation cohort of 120 subjects, a group kept apart from the approximately 650-subject first cohort. A word on this clone: The antigen it recognizes is unknown. No much larger clone exists at a distance of one base, and base qualities are not known.

In this chain, TRBV6-5 is recombined with TRBJ1-2; the D gene assignment is ambiguous. The sequenced sample was PBMCs. The receptor comes from a man aged 18 to 29 in good health and CMV-seropositive. The DNA sequence is TGTGCCAGCACCCGGGTTTCGGGGTACGGCTATGGCTACACCTTC. Its protein is CASTRVSGYGYGYTF.